This T cell receptor beta chain was captured in a study of blood T cell repertoires in COVID-19 (dated by TCRdb to the early 2020s). Turning to the overall study: Collaborator samples came from the United States, Italy and Spain and covered acute and convalescent phases of COVID-19. The material from the prospective study consisted of cDNA or gDNA derived from T cells, B-cell-depleted T cells, or PBMCs. Subjects who had been exposed to COVID-19, were actively infected with it, or had recovered from it provided the deeply sampled blood TCRbeta repertoires that made up the dataset. A freely available public database, intended as a resource for researchers studying the immune response to SARS-CoV-2, is where the repertoires were released. The samples were drawn from two sources: the first 160 participants of the ongoing ImmuneRACE study, and some 1,300 subjects contributed by 6 global collaborators. Sample metadata almost always included a de-identified subject ID, COVID-19 status, age in years and sex. HLA class I and class II types, where available, came from metadata supplied by the sample provider rather than from assay-based typing. The study at large found these results: How much clinical and demographic metadata was included differed by source and by participant, and the metadata was provided uncurated.

Collaborating institutions collected whole blood in K2EDTA tubes following their own protocols. For TCRbeta analysis, collaborators shipped samples in one of three forms: frozen whole blood, isolated PBMCs, or DNA extracted from either of those sample types. Remarks on this clone: Its antigen is currently not known. No qualities accompany the bases; no much larger clone lies one base away.

TCRbeta CDR3 regions were amplified from genomic DNA using the immunoSEQ Assay, a bias-controlled multiplex PCR. The study's own analysis went as follows. The number of nucleated cells in each sample was estimated from the amplification of reference gene primers within the assay. Sequence reads were collapsed and filtered to measure the absolute abundance of every unique TCRbeta CDR3 rearrangement. For each sample, productive Simpson clonality was calculated by taking the square root of Simpson's diversity index across productive rearrangements. The table was pulled from immuneACCESS by TCRdb, which kept in-frame rearrangements only. Such tables lose some clones; where checked, under half of the loss comes from unresolved V genes, and the rest has no known cause. V and J calls plus clone size are reproduced from that table; the DNA served to infer D and trimming. The sample includes about 240,000 clones, with 82% observed a single time. Under 15% of the sample comes from the top ten.

Trimming removed 4 bases from V and 5 bases from J; the gene matches leave 9 bases unexplained. From its cysteine to its phenylalanine, the CDR3 spans 15 amino acids. This entry keeps only the CDR3 DNA: 45 bases, framed from base 1. The germline V gene (reference sequence) gives CDR1 as SEHNR and CDR2 as FQNEAQ. The sample taken for sequencing was peripheral blood. This clonotype was obtained from a woman aged 60-75 years with active or convalescent COVID-19. The chain is made from TRBV7-9 and TRBJ1-1, with 8 bases aligning to TRBD1. The encoded CDR3 is CASSYIRGQWTEAFF. DNA sequence: TGTGCCAGCAGCTATATCAGGGGGCAGTGGACTGAAGCTTTCTTT.